A single sample is the source of the 14 T cell receptor beta chains below, sequenced in a study of T cells in localized non-small cell lung cancer. Here immunoSEQ multiplex PCR was the method, and the copy in TCRdb shows in-frame clones only, minus some. Of fewer than 25,000 clones detected, 90% appear once; the ten largest clones hold 6.9%. The sequencing here drew on peripheral blood, taken before any cancer treatment. These receptor sequences come from a woman aged 35 to 69 with stage I lung adenocarcinoma.

The chain links TRBV6-5 to TRBJ2-7; 9 positions match TRBD2. After removal of 2 bases from V and 3 bases from J, the junction contained 8 bases not matched to a gene. The CDR3 sequence is 16 residues long. In germline, CDR1 is MNHEY, CDR2 SVGAGI. The CDR3 sequence is CASSYPGLASCYEQYF. As DNA, the CDR3 is TGTGCCAGCAGTTACCCGGGACTAGCTTCTTGCTACGAGCAGTACTTC.

This clone was recorded a few times. This chain joins TRBV27 and TRBJ1-5; D gene unclear. The CDR3 has 14 amino acids. V gave up 3 bases and J gave up 1 base, with 7 bases separating them. The germline V gene has CDR1 MNHEY and CDR2 SMNVEV (reference sequence). Here the CDR3 reads CASSFRDSNQPQHF. CDR3 DNA: TGTGCCAGCAGTTTTCGAGACAGCAATCAGCCCCAGCATTTT.

This rearrangement joins TRBV4-3 to TRBJ2-2; D not resolved. Per germline, CDR1 LGHNA and CDR2 YSLEER. This CDR3 is 15 amino acids long. The V and J ends lost 2 bases and 1 base respectively, with 8 bases between them. The CDR3 region is CASSQTDRNTGELFF. CDR3 DNA: TGCGCCAGCAGCCAAACGGACCGGAACACCGGGGAGCTGTTTTTT.

CDR3 protein: CAWSRDRGETQYF. The CDR3 nucleotides read TGTGCCTGGAGCCGGGACAGGGGGGAGACCCAGTACTTC. V is TRBV30 and J is TRBJ2-5; TRBD1 agrees at 11 bases. This CDR3 has 13 residues. The V segment lost 3 bases and the J segment 5 bases; nucleotides outside the gene matches: 2. Germline CDR1 reads GTSNPN; CDR2 reads SVGIG (reference sequence).

The chain combines TRBV28 with TRBJ2-5; TRBD1 might be the D (6 bases). The CDR3 has 12 amino acids. Trimming left V 5 bases short and J 5 bases short, with 9 bases between. The V gene's germline CDR1 is MDHEN and CDR2 SYDVKM. The CDR3 loop reads CASSQGWETQYF. CDR3 nucleotide sequence: TGTGCCAGCAGTCAGGGGTGGGAGACCCAGTACTTC.

The V and J genes are TRBV4-3 and TRBJ2-3; 10 bases fit TRBD2. Germline V gives CDR1 LGHNA, CDR2 YSLEER. The CDR3 contains 14 residues. V lost 4 bases to trimming and J lost 3 bases; unmatched junction nucleotides: 1. The CDR3 nucleotides are TGCGCCAGCAGCCTTAGCGGGAGGACAGATACGCAGTATTTT. As protein: CASSLSGRTDTQYF.

This chain connects TRBV5-1 to TRBJ1-1; the D gene is possibly TRBD1 (5 bases). Germline V gene data show CDR1 as SGHRS and CDR2 as YFSETQ. The CDR3 is 15 residues long. V gave up 0 bases and J gave up 0 bases, with 9 bases separating them. For the CDR3, the DNA is TGCGCCAGCAGCTTGGCTTCGGGACTGAACACTGAAGCTTTCTTT. Its protein product is CASSLASGLNTEAFF. The variable domain in full, with the rest retrieved from reference TRBV5-1 and TRBJ1-1, is KAGVTQTPRYLIKTRGQQVTLSCSPISGHRSVSWYQQTPGQGLQFLFEYFSETQRNKGNFPGRFSGRQFSNSRSEMNVSTLELGDSALYLCASSLASGLNTEAFFGQGTRLTVV.

This rearrangement joins TRBV27 to TRBJ2-3, with no clear D. This CDR3 is built from 14 residues. The V end lost 10 bases, the J end lost 3 bases, and 17 bases lay between the germline ends. Germline V lookup: CDR1 MNHEY, CDR2 SMNVEV (reference sequence). In DNA, the CDR3 is TGTGCCACCACTCCCGGGCGTAGGACAGATACGCAGTATTTT. This codes for CATTPGRRTDTQYF.

The V gene is TRBV6-5, the J gene TRBJ1-1, with TRBD1 as a possible D gene (5 bases). Germline V gene sequence: CDR1 MNHEY, CDR2 SVGAGI. The CDR3 runs to 15 residues. The V and J ends lost 1 base and 3 bases respectively, with 12 bases between them. CDR3 loop: CASSYFAGADTEAFF. CDR3 sequence (DNA): TGTGCCAGCAGTTACTTTGCTGGGGCGGACACTGAAGCTTTCTTT.

The rearrangement uses TRBV10-3 and TRBJ2-5; D is undetermined. The V gene's germline CDR1 is ENHRY and CDR2 SYGVKD. The CDR3 spans 14 residues. Trimming pared 0 bases from V and 4 bases from J, leaving 9 bases between. DNA for the CDR3: TGTGCCATCAGTGAGTCGAAGGGCAGAGAGACCCAGTACTTC. Translating gives CAISESKGRETQYF.

This clone was counted between two and nine times. The V gene is TRBV4-1, the J gene TRBJ2-1, with D possibly TRBD2 on 6 matching bases. From germline, CDR1 is MGHRA and CDR2 YSYEKL. Trimming shortened V by 0 bases and J by 4 bases, and 16 bases separated the two germline ends. The CDR3 loop spans 17 amino acids. Here the CDR3 reads CASSQDMSGSSYNEQFF. The CDR3 DNA reads as TGCGCCAGCAGCCAAGACATGTCCGGGAGTTCTTACAATGAGCAGTTCTTC.

V is TRBV19 and J is TRBJ2-1; D uncertain. Germline values: CDR1 LNHDA, CDR2 SQIVND (reference sequence). The CDR3 is made up of 15 amino acids. The germline V and J ends were trimmed by 6 bases and 0 bases, with 12 bases remaining between them. CDR3 nucleotide sequence: TGTGCCAGTAGAAGAGGCCTGAGCTCCTACAATGAGCAGTTCTTC. It is translated as CASRRGLSSYNEQFF.

The genes are TRBV5-1 and TRBJ2-5, with TRBD2 matching 11 bases. The CDR3 is 16 residues long. Germline loops: CDR1 SGHRS, CDR2 YFSETQ. J gave up 3 bases and V 0 bases, and 4 bases lay outside the gene matches. The CDR3 loop is CASSLGSTSGKETQYF. The CDR3 nucleotides read TGCGCCAGCAGCTTGGGCTCGACTAGCGGGAAAGAGACCCAGTACTTC. Complete variable domain (other parts from reference TRBV5-1 and TRBJ2-5): KAGVTQTPRYLIKTRGQQVTLSCSPISGHRSVSWYQQTPGQGLQFLFEYFSETQRNKGNFPGRFSGRQFSNSRSEMNVSTLELGDSALYLCASSLGSTSGKETQYFGPGTRLLVL.

This chain joins TRBV27 and TRBJ2-1; 9 bases are shared with TRBD1. CDR3 length: 16 residues. V dropped 6 bases and J dropped 6; count of bases not matched to a gene: 12. Germline V gives CDR1 MNHEY, CDR2 SMNVEV (reference sequence). The CDR3, as DNA: TGTGCCAGCAGAGACCCGGGACAGGGCTCTCGCAATGAGCAGTTCTTC. Its protein is CASRDPGQGSRNEQFF.